Included here is one T cell receptor beta chain sequence, with context. The data derive from a study of blood T cell repertoires in COVID-19. Study context: Acute and convalescent COVID-19 samples came from the United States, Italy and Spain. Sources were T cells, B-cell-depleted T cells, or PBMCs; the material itself was cDNA or gDNA.

How the authors handled the data: By means of reference gene primer amplification, nucleated cell counts were estimated. This table comes from immunoSEQ multiplex PCR, and its TCRdb copy is limited to in-frame clones, with some not included. The V and J calls and clone size were taken over from that table, and D and trimming were inferred from the DNA. The table records around 200,000 clones, around nine tenths of them present only once. The CDR3 extends over 13 amino acids. The V gene lost 3 bases and the J gene lost 6 bases, with 12 bases spanning the gap. Per the germline V gene, CDR1 is SGHRS and CDR2 is YFSETQ.

This chain uses TRBV5-1 with TRBJ1-2; D perhaps matches TRBD1 (5 bases). The receptor was derived from a man aged 35 to 55 with active or convalescent COVID-19. Sample: peripheral blood. The chain's CDR3 is CASSSVTEDGYTF. CDR3 in DNA: TGCGCCAGCAGCTCCGTGACAGAGGATGGCTACACCTTC.